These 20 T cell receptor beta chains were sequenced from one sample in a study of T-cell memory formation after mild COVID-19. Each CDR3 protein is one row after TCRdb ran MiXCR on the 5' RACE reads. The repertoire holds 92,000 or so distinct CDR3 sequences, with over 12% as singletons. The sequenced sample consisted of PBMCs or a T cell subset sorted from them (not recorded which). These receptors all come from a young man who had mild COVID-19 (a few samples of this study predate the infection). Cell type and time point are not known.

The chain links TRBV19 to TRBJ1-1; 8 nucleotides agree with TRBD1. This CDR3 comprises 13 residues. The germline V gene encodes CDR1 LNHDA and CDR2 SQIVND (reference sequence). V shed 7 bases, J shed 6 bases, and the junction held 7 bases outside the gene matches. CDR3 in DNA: TGTGCCAGTATCATGACAGGGGCGGCTGAAGCTTTCTTT. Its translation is CASIMTGAAEAFF.

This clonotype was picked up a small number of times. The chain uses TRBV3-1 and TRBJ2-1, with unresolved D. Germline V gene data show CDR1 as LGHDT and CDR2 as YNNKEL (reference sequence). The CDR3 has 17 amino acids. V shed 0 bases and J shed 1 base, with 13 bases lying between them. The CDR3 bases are TGTGCCAGCAGCCAAGATCAAGTAGGTAGTTCCTACAATGAGCAGTTCTTC. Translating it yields CASSQDQVGSSYNEQFF.

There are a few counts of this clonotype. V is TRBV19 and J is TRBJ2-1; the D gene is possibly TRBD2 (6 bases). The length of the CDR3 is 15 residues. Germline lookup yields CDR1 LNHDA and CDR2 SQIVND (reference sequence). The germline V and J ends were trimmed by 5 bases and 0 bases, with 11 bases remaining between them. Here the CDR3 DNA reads TGTGCCAGTAGTGTTTACGGGAGCTCCTACAATGAGCAGTTCTTC. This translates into CASSVYGSSYNEQFF.

In DNA, the CDR3 is TGTGCCAGCAGTGGCGACGGGGGACCTGGCGGGGGGGCTCGGACAGATACGCAGTATTTT. Translated: CASSGDGGPGGGARTDTQYF. V is TRBV6-1 and J is TRBJ2-3; TRBD2 aligns across 9 bases. This CDR3 is 20 amino acids long. J was trimmed by 3 bases and V by 4 bases; bases with no gene match: 20. Looked up from germline, CDR1 is MNHNS and CDR2 is SASEGT.

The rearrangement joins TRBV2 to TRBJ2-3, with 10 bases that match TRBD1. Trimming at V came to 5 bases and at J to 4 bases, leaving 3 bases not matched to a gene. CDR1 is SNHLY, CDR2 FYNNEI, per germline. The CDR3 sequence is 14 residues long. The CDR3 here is CASSPTGGPDTQYF. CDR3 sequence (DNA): TGTGCCAGCAGTCCGACAGGGGGCCCAGATACGCAGTATTTT.

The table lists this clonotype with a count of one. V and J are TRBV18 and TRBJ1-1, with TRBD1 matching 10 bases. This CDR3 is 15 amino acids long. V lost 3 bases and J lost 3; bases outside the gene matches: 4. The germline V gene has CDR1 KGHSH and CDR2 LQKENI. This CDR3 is CASSPWDRGHTEAFF. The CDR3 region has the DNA TGTGCCAGCTCACCCTGGGACAGGGGCCACACTGAAGCTTTCTTT.

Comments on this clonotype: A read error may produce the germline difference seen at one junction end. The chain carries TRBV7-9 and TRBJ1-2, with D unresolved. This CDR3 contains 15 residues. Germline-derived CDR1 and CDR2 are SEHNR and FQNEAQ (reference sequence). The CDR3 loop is CASTLLGVPQDGYTF. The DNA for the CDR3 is TGTGCCAGCACCTTACTTGGAGTTCCCCAGGATGGCTACACCTTC.

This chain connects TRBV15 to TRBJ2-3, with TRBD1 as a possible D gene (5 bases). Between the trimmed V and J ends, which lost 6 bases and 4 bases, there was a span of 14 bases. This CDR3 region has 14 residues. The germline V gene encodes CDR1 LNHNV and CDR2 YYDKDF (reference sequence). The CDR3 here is CATRPGRESDTQYF. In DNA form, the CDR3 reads TGTGCCACCAGGCCCGGCAGGGAATCAGATACGCAGTATTTT.

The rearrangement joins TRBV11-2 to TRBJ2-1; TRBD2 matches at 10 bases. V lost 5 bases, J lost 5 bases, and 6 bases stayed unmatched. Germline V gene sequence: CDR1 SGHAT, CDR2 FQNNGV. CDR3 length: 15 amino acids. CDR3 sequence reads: CASSISGGANNEQFF. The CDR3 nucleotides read TGTGCCAGCAGCATCAGCGGGGGGGCCAACAATGAGCAGTTCTTC.

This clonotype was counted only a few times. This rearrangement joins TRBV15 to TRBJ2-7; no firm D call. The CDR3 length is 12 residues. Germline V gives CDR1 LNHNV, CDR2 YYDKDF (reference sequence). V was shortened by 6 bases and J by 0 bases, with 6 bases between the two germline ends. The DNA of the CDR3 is TGTGCCACCAGGGGCGACTCCTACGAGCAGTACTTC. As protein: CATRGDSYEQYF.

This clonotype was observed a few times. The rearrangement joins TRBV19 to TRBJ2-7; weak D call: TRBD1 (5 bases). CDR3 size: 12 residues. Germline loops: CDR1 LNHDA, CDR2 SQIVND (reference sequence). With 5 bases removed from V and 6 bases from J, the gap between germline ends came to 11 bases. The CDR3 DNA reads TGTGCCAGTAGTCCAGGGATTGCCGAGCAGTACTTC. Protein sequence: CASSPGIAEQYF.

In nucleotides, the CDR3 is TGCGCCAGCAGCCAGGAATCTCTAGGGACAGACGCCTACGAGCAGTACTTC. Residues: CASSQESLGTDAYEQYF. The rearrangement links TRBV4-3 to TRBJ2-7; TRBD1 aligns across 7 bases. Per germline, CDR1 LGHNA and CDR2 YSLEER. The CDR3 contains 17 residues. With 3 bases clipped from V and 2 bases from J, the junction kept 13 bases outside the gene matches.

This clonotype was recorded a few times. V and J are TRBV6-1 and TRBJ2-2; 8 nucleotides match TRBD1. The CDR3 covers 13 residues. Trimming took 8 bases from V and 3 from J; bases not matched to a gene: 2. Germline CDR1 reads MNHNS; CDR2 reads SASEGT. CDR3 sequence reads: CASRQGYTGELFF. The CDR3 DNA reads TGTGCCAGCCGACAGGGGTACACCGGGGAGCTGTTTTTT.

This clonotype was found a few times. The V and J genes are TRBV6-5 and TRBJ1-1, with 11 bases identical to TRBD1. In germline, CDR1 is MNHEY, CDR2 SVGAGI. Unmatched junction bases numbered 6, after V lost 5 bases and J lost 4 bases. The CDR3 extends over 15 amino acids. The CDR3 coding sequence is TGTGCCAGCAGTAACCCCGGGACAGGGGGCACTGAAGCTTTCTTT. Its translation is CASSNPGTGGTEAFF.

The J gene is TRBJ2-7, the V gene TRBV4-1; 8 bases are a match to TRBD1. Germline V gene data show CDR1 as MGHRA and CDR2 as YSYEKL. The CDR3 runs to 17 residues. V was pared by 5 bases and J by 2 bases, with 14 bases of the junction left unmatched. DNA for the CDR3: TGCGCCAGCAGCGCGGAGTTCGACAGGGGAGCTGCCTACGAGCAGTACTTC. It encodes CASSAEFDRGAAYEQYF.

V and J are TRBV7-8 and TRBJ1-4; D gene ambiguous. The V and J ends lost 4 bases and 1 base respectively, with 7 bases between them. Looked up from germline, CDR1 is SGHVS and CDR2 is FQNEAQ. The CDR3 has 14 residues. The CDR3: CASSSSETNEKLFF. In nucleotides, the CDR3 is TGTGCCAGCAGCTCCTCCGAAACTAATGAAAAACTGTTTTTT.

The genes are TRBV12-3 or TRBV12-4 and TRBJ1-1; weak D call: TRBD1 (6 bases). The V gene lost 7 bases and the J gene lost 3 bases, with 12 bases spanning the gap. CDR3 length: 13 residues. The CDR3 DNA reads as TGTGCCAGCAATACACAGGGATACACTGAAGCTTTCTTT. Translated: CASNTQGYTEAFF.

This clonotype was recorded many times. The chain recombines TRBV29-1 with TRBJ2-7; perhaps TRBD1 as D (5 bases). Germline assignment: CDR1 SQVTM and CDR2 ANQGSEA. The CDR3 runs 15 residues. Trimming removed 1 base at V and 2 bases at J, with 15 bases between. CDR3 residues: CSVEGTDRPPYEQYF. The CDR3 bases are TGCAGCGTTGAAGGAACCGACAGACCTCCCTACGAGCAGTACTTC.

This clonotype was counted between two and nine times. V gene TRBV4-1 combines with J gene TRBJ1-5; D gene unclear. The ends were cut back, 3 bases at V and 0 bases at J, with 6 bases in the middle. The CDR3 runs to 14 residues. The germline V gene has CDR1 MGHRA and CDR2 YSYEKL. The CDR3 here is CASSHDHSNQPQHF. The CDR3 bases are TGCGCCAGCAGCCATGACCATAGCAATCAGCCCCAGCATTTT.

The CDR3 here is CASSPTHEKLFF. DNA of the CDR3: TGTGCCAGCAGCCCAACCCACGAAAAACTGTTTTTT. This chain links TRBV12-3 or TRBV12-4 with TRBJ1-4; D is unclear. Trimming removed 6 bases from V and 8 bases from J, with 10 bases in between. There are 12 residues in the CDR3.